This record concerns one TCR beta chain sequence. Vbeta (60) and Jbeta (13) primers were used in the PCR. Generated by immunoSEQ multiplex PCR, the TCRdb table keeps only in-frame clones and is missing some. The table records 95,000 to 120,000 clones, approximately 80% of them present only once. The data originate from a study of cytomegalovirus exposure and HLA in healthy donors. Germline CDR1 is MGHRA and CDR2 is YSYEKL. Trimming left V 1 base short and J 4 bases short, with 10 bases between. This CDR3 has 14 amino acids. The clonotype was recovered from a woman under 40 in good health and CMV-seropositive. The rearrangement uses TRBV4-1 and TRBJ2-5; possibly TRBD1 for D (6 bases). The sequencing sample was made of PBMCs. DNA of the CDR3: TGCGCCAGCAGCCAAGGGCGCAGGGGAGAGACCCAGTACTTC. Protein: CASSQGRRGETQYF.